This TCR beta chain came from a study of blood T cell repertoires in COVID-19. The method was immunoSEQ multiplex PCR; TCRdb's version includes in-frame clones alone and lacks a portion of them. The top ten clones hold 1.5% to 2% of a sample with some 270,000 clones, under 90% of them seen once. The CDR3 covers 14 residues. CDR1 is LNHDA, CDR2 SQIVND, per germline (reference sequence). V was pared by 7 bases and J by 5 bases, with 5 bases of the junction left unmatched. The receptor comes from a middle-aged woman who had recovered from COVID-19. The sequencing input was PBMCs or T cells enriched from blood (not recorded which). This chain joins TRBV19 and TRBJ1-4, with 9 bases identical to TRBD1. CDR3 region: CASKSGQGNEKLFF. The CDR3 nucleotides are TGTGCCAGTAAATCGGGACAGGGAAATGAAAAACTGTTTTTT.